One and the same sample provided the 29 T cell receptor beta chains below, sequenced in a study of identical twins. TCRdb recomputed calls from the 5' RACE reads with MiXCR, one row per CDR3 protein. The sample yields hundreds of thousands of distinct CDR3 sequences, more than 6.5% seen once. The same sample was also used in a study of yellow fever vaccine responses in identical twins.

Sample: PBMCs. The receptors were sampled from a young woman in good health.

V and J are TRBV3-1 and TRBJ2-1, with TRBD2 as a possible D gene (7 bases). V lost 6 bases and J 1 base, leaving 16 bases between the germline ends. The V gene's germline CDR1 is LGHDT and CDR2 YNNKEL (reference sequence). The CDR3 loop spans 16 amino acids. The CDR3 loop reads CASSRTGGPSYNEQFF. The CDR3 nucleotides are TGTGCCAGCAGTCGAACGGGGGGCCCGTCCTACAATGAGCAGTTCTTC.

A few counts support this clonotype. This chain connects TRBV7-9 to TRBJ2-1; D call uncertain. V was shortened by 5 bases and J by 2 bases, with 13 bases between the two germline ends. The CDR3 totals 15 residues. Looked up from germline, CDR1 is SEHNR and CDR2 is FQNEAQ (reference sequence). The CDR3 loop is CASSNQTVPYNEQFF. CDR3 sequence (DNA): TGTGCCAGCAGCAACCAGACGGTACCCTACAATGAGCAGTTCTTC. The full variable domain, with the rest looked up from reference TRBV7-9 and TRBJ2-1, is DTGVSQNPRHKITKRGQNVTFRCDPISEHNRLYWYRQTLGQGPEFLTYFQNEAQLEKSRLLSDRFSAERPKGSFSTLEIQRTEQGDSAMYLCASSNQTVPYNEQFFGPGTRLTVL.

This clonotype appeared a few times. The gene calls are TRBV7-9 and TRBJ2-1; D might be TRBD2 (5 bases). CDR1 and CDR2 from the germline V gene are SEHNR and FQNEAQ (reference sequence). This CDR3 comprises 13 residues. V lost 5 bases to trimming and J lost 10 bases, with 15 bases between them. The CDR3 sequence is CASSPPGGEEQFF. In DNA form, the CDR3 reads TGTGCCAGCAGCCCCCCGGGTGGGGAGGAGCAGTTCTTC.

The rearrangement uses TRBV20-1 and TRBJ2-1; D perhaps matches TRBD2 (6 bases). CDR1 and CDR2 from the germline V gene are DFQATT and SNEGSKA (reference sequence). The CDR3 runs to 12 residues. V lost 2 bases, J lost 4 bases, and 6 bases lay in between. The CDR3: CSARSGYNEQFF. The DNA for the CDR3 is TGCAGTGCTAGAAGCGGGTACAATGAGCAGTTCTTC.

This chain links TRBV7-6 with TRBJ2-7, with TRBD1 as a possible D gene (5 bases). In germline, CDR1 is SGHVS, CDR2 FNYEAQ. V lost 2 bases and J lost 3, with 11 bases in between. This CDR3 is built from 14 residues. CDR3 amino acids: CASSLNPGLYEQYF. For the CDR3, the DNA is TGTGCCAGCAGCTTAAATCCAGGGCTCTACGAGCAGTACTTC.

The rearrangement links TRBV29-1 to TRBJ1-4, with unresolved D. The V end was cut by 5 bases, the J end by 0 bases, with 10 bases between. CDR1 and CDR2 from the germline V gene are SQVTM and ANQGSEA. This CDR3 has 14 residues. CDR3: CSVFGVATNEKLFF. The CDR3 nucleotides read TGCAGCGTTTTCGGGGTAGCAACTAATGAAAAACTGTTTTTT.

The chain is built from TRBV6-2 or TRBV6-3 and TRBJ2-7; 8 bases match TRBD2. The V segment lost 5 bases and the J segment 0 bases; nucleotides outside the gene matches: 9. The CDR3 is 16 amino acids. Germline values: CDR1 MNHEY, CDR2 SVGEGT. CDR3 DNA sequence: TGTGCCAGCAGTAATACTAGCGGCTATTCCTCCTACGAGCAGTACTTC. Its protein product is CASSNTSGYSSYEQYF.

This clonotype came up a few times. The chain has TRBV6-2 or TRBV6-3 and TRBJ2-7; possibly TRBD1 for D (7 bases). The CDR3 extends over 16 amino acids. Looked up from germline, CDR1 is MNHEY and CDR2 is SVGEGT. Trimming cost V 0 bases and J 2 bases, with 14 bases left between them. The CDR3 reads CASSYSAGQGAYEQYF. The CDR3 bases are TGTGCCAGCAGTTACTCGGCGGGGCAGGGGGCCTACGAGCAGTACTTC.

V gene TRBV10-3 combines with J gene TRBJ2-7; 8 bases map to TRBD1. The CDR3 contains 16 residues. Trimming took 2 bases from V and 0 from J; bases not matched to a gene: 6. Germline V gives CDR1 ENHRY, CDR2 SYGVKD. The CDR3 loop is CAISEPGQVSSYEQYF. Written as DNA, the CDR3 is TGTGCCATCAGTGAGCCGGGACAGGTCAGCTCCTACGAGCAGTACTTC.

This clonotype was seen a handful of times. This chain connects TRBV7-2 to TRBJ2-7; no firm D call. V dropped 2 bases and J dropped 9 bases, with 8 bases sitting between them. The CDR3 runs 11 residues. Germline-derived CDR1 and CDR2 are SGHTA and FQGNSA. DNA for the CDR3: TGTGCCAGCAGCTTAAGCGTCTCGCAGTACTTC. Its protein is CASSLSVSQYF.

The V call is TRBV27, the J call TRBJ2-5; 8 bases agree with TRBD1. This CDR3 region has 19 residues. Germline lookup yields CDR1 MNHEY and CDR2 SMNVEV (reference sequence). J lost 2 bases, V lost 4 bases, and 18 bases had no gene match. CDR3 DNA: TGTGCCAGCAGTTCTCACCGGACAGGGACCCTTGGCCCTCAAGAGACCCAGTACTTC. The encoded protein is CASSSHRTGTLGPQETQYF.

The rearrangement joins TRBV11-2 to TRBJ2-1; 10 nucleotides match TRBD2. The CDR3 covers 19 residues. The J segment lost 0 bases and the V segment lost 5 bases, leaving 13 bases of the junction unmatched. The germline V gene has CDR1 SGHAT and CDR2 FQNNGV. Written as DNA, the CDR3 is TGTGCCAGCAGCAATAGGGTAGCGGGGGGCCTAAGCTCCTACAATGAGCAGTTCTTC. This translates into CASSNRVAGGLSSYNEQFF.

The chain links TRBV14 to TRBJ2-4, with TRBD2 as a possible D gene (5 bases). V lost 1 base and J 1 base, leaving 11 bases between the germline ends. The length of the CDR3 is 16 residues. From germline, CDR1 is SGHDN and CDR2 FVKESK. The CDR3 DNA reads as TGTGCCAGCAGCCAAGTCGTTGGCGGGGCCAAAAACATTCAGTACTTC. Protein: CASSQVVGGAKNIQYF.

This sequence joins TRBV7-2 and TRBJ2-7, with 14 positions matching TRBD2. The V segment lost 3 bases and the J segment 4 bases; nucleotides outside the gene matches: 5. The CDR3 runs 16 residues. Germline lookup yields CDR1 SGHTA and CDR2 FQGNSA. For the CDR3, the DNA is TGTGCCAGCAGCTTTGAGACTAGCGGGGGGGCTTACGAGCAGTACTTC. As protein: CASSFETSGGAYEQYF.

The V and J genes are TRBV29-1 and TRBJ2-5; D is unresolved. With 0 bases removed from V and 7 bases from J, the gap between germline ends came to 15 bases. CDR1 and CDR2 (germline): SQVTM, ANQGSEA. This CDR3 is 14 amino acids long. The CDR3 loop is CSVEDPSQRGTQYF. In nucleotides, the CDR3 is TGCAGCGTTGAAGATCCTAGTCAACGTGGGACCCAGTACTTC.

This clonotype was recorded a few times. The V and J genes are TRBV7-2 and TRBJ1-2; D is perhaps TRBD1 (5 bases). The V gene's germline CDR1 is SGHTA and CDR2 FQGNSA. Deletions cut 3 bases from V and 6 bases from J, with 11 bases between. The CDR3 sequence is 13 residues long. The chain's CDR3 is CASSFIQANGYTF. CDR3 DNA sequence: TGTGCCAGCAGCTTTATACAGGCGAATGGCTACACCTTC. The full variable domain, in which reference TRBV7-2 and TRBJ1-2 provide the parts outside the CDR3, is GAGVSQSPSNKVTEKGKDVELRCDPISGHTALYWYRQSLGQGLEFLIYFQGNSAPDKSGLPSDRFSAERTGGSVSTLTIQRTQQEDSAVYLCASSFIQANGYTFGSGTRLTVV.

This clonotype has only a few counts. This chain joins TRBV28 and TRBJ2-7; TRBD1 matches at 8 bases. Germline trimming cut 6 bases from V and 2 bases from J; bases unmatched to any gene: 3. Germline V lookup: CDR1 MDHEN, CDR2 SYDVKM. CDR3 length: 13 residues. This CDR3 reads CASRDRETYEQYF. The CDR3 DNA is TGTGCCAGCAGGGACAGGGAAACCTACGAGCAGTACTTC. Full variable domain (rest looked up from reference TRBV28 and TRBJ2-7): DVKVTQSSRYLVKRTGEKVFLECVQDMDHENMFWYRQDPGLGLRLIYFSYDVKMKEKGDIPEGYSVSREKKERFSLILESASTNQTSMYLCASRDRETYEQYFGPGTRLTVT.

As to this clonotype: The junction shows a germline mismatch at one end, possibly a read error. The chain is built from TRBV15 and TRBJ2-1, with TRBD2 matching 12 bases. The CDR3 is 16 amino acids. The germline V gene has CDR1 LNHNV and CDR2 YYDKDF (reference sequence). The CDR3 nucleotides are TGTGCCACCAGCAGAGATCTAGCGGGGGGGAAAAATGGGCAGTTCTTC. It is translated as CATSRDLAGGKNGQFF. The whole variable domain, remainder taken from reference TRBV15 and TRBJ2-1, is DAMVIQNPRYQVTQFGKPVTLSCSQTLNHNVMYWYQQKSSQAPKLLFHYYDKDFNNEADTPDNFQSRRPNTSFCFLDIRSPGLGDTAMYLCATSRDLAGGKNGQFFGPGTRLTVL.

The rearrangement joins TRBV11-3 to TRBJ2-5; 8 nucleotides align to TRBD2. CDR3 length: 13 amino acids. Germline V gene data show CDR1 as SGHNT and CDR2 as YENEEA. Trimming at V came to 6 bases and at J to 5 bases, leaving 5 bases not matched to a gene. The chain's CDR3 is CASSYSGAETQYF. CDR3 DNA: TGTGCCAGCAGTTATAGCGGGGCGGAGACCCAGTACTTC.

This clonotype was counted ten times or more. This chain links TRBV5-6 with TRBJ2-1, with D possibly matching TRBD2 (6 bases). The CDR3 spans 14 residues. Germline assignment: CDR1 SGHDT and CDR2 YYEEEE. The V end lost 2 bases, the J end lost 5 bases, and 11 bases lay between the germline ends. The DNA of the CDR3 is TGTGCCAGCAGCTTCTGGTCGGGGGACAATGAGCAGTTCTTC. Translated, it gives CASSFWSGDNEQFF.

This clonotype was counted a few times. CDR3 bases: TGTGCCATCAGTGACACAGGGGACGTCACCGGGGAGCTGTTTTTT. Its protein is CAISDTGDVTGELFF. V gene TRBV10-3 combines with J gene TRBJ2-2; 7 bases map to TRBD1. This CDR3 has 15 amino acids. The germline gives CDR1 ENHRY, CDR2 SYGVKD. V shed 3 bases, J shed 4 bases, and the junction held 5 bases outside the gene matches.

This clonotype occurred a few times. The chain joins TRBV12-3 or TRBV12-4 to TRBJ2-7; 7 bases are a match to TRBD2. Trimming at V came to 4 bases and at J to 6 bases, leaving 9 bases not matched to a gene. The CDR3 has 14 amino acids. The CDR3 DNA reads TGTGCCAGCAGTTCAAGGGGCGGGAGACGCGAGCAGTACTTC. This translates into CASSSRGGRREQYF.

This clonotype was counted ten times or more. The V gene is TRBV12-3 or TRBV12-4, the J gene TRBJ1-2; D might be TRBD1 (5 bases). CDR3 length: 13 residues. Trimming pared 1 base from V and 6 bases from J, leaving 9 bases between. DNA for the CDR3: TGTGCCAGCAGTTTAGGAGGGGTGGATGGCTACACCTTC. Its protein product is CASSLGGVDGYTF.

The genes are TRBV20-1 and TRBJ1-3; no reliable D call. The CDR3 covers 12 residues. Trimming shortened V by 2 bases and J by 2 bases, and 4 bases separated the two germline ends. From germline, CDR1 is DFQATT and CDR2 SNEGSKA (reference sequence). In nucleotides, the CDR3 is TGCAGTGCTAGAACTACTGGAAACACCATATATTTT. Protein sequence: CSARTTGNTIYF.

V usage is TRBV28 and J usage is TRBJ2-7; 9 nucleotides match TRBD1. Germline trimming cut 6 bases from V and 5 bases from J; bases unmatched to any gene: 11. From germline, CDR1 is MDHEN and CDR2 SYDVKM. This CDR3 has 15 residues. CDR3 bases: TGTGCCAGCAGGTACCCCGGGACAGGGAAACACGAGCAGTACTTC. It specifies CASRYPGTGKHEQYF. The whole variable domain, remainder taken from reference TRBV28 and TRBJ2-7, is DVKVTQSSRYLVKRTGEKVFLECVQDMDHENMFWYRQDPGLGLRLIYFSYDVKMKEKGDIPEGYSVSREKKERFSLILESASTNQTSMYLCASRYPGTGKHEQYFGPGTRLTVT.

This sequence joins TRBV7-9 and TRBJ2-1; 13 bases are shared with TRBD2. CDR1 is SEHNR, CDR2 FQNEAQ, per germline (reference sequence). This CDR3 contains 16 residues. Trimming took 3 bases from V and 3 from J; bases not matched to a gene: 2. CDR3 bases: TGTGCCAGCAGCTTTACTAGCGGGGGGGTCTACAATGAGCAGTTCTTC. Protein product: CASSFTSGGVYNEQFF.

This chain joins TRBV20-1 and TRBJ2-7; D may be TRBD1 (5 bases). This CDR3 region has 14 residues. Trimming took off 0 bases at V and 4 bases at J, with 13 bases between the two ends. Germline values: CDR1 DFQATT, CDR2 SNEGSKA (reference sequence). The CDR3 DNA reads as TGCAGTGCTAGAGAAAAACGGACAAAGTACGAGCAGTACTTC. This codes for CSAREKRTKYEQYF.

The sample holds a few counts of this clonotype. The chain's CDR3 is CATTESFTGELFF. The CDR3 DNA follows: TGTGCCACCACGGAGTCTTTCACCGGGGAGCTGTTTTTT. The J gene is TRBJ2-2, the V gene TRBV10-3, with D unclear. Germline CDR1 and CDR2: ENHRY and SYGVKD. Trimming cost V 10 bases and J 4 bases, with 13 bases left between them. The CDR3 runs 13 residues.

This clonotype has ten or more counts. This chain joins TRBV27 and TRBJ2-5; 12 nucleotides match TRBD2. The CDR3 has 15 residues. Germline CDR1 is MNHEY and CDR2 is SMNVEV (reference sequence). The trim removed 5 bases at V and 4 bases at J, leaving 5 bases unmatched. The CDR3 here is CASSRRLAGVETQYF. In DNA form, the CDR3 reads TGTGCCAGCAGTAGAAGACTAGCGGGAGTAGAGACCCAGTACTTC.